This T cell receptor (beta chain) was sequenced for a study of blood T cell repertoires in COVID-19. Overall study context: Acute-phase and convalescent COVID-19 samples originated in the United States, Italy and Spain. Nucleic acid was either cDNA or gDNA, and it came from T cells, B-cell-depleted T cells, or PBMCs.

Participant age was about 18 to 89 years, and participants resided in 25 or so US areas. In assigning cohorts, the study relied on participant-reported clinical history. Profiled with immunoSEQ multiplex PCR; TCRdb holds only in-frame clones, not every one. Of 200,000 to 250,000 clones in the sample, approximately 90% were seen once. CDR3 length equals 13 residues. Trimming pared 6 bases from V and 4 bases from J, leaving 9 bases between. Germline V gene lookup returns CDR1 MNHNY and CDR2 SVGAGI (reference sequence). This TCR derives from a middle-aged woman with acute COVID-19. The chain carries TRBV6-6 and TRBJ2-2; D not certain. What was sequenced was PBMCs or T cells enriched from blood (not recorded which). CDR3 in amino acids: CASRTTGTGELFF. CDR3 bases: TGTGCCAGCAGAACGACGGGCACCGGGGAGCTGTTTTTT.